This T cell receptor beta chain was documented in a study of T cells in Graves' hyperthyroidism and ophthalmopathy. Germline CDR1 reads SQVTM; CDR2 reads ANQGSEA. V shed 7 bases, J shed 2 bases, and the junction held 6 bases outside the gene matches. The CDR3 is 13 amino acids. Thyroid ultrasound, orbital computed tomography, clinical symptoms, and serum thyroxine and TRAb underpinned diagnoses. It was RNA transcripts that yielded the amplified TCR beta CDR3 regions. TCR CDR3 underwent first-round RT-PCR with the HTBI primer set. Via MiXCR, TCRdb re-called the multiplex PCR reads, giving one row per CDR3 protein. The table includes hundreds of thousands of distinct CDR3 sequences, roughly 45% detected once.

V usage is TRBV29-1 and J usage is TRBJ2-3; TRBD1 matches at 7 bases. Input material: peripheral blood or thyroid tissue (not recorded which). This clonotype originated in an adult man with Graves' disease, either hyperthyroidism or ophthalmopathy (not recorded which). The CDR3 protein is CSASGQNTDTQYF. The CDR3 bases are TGCAGCGCCTCGGGACAGAACACAGATACGCAGTATTTT.